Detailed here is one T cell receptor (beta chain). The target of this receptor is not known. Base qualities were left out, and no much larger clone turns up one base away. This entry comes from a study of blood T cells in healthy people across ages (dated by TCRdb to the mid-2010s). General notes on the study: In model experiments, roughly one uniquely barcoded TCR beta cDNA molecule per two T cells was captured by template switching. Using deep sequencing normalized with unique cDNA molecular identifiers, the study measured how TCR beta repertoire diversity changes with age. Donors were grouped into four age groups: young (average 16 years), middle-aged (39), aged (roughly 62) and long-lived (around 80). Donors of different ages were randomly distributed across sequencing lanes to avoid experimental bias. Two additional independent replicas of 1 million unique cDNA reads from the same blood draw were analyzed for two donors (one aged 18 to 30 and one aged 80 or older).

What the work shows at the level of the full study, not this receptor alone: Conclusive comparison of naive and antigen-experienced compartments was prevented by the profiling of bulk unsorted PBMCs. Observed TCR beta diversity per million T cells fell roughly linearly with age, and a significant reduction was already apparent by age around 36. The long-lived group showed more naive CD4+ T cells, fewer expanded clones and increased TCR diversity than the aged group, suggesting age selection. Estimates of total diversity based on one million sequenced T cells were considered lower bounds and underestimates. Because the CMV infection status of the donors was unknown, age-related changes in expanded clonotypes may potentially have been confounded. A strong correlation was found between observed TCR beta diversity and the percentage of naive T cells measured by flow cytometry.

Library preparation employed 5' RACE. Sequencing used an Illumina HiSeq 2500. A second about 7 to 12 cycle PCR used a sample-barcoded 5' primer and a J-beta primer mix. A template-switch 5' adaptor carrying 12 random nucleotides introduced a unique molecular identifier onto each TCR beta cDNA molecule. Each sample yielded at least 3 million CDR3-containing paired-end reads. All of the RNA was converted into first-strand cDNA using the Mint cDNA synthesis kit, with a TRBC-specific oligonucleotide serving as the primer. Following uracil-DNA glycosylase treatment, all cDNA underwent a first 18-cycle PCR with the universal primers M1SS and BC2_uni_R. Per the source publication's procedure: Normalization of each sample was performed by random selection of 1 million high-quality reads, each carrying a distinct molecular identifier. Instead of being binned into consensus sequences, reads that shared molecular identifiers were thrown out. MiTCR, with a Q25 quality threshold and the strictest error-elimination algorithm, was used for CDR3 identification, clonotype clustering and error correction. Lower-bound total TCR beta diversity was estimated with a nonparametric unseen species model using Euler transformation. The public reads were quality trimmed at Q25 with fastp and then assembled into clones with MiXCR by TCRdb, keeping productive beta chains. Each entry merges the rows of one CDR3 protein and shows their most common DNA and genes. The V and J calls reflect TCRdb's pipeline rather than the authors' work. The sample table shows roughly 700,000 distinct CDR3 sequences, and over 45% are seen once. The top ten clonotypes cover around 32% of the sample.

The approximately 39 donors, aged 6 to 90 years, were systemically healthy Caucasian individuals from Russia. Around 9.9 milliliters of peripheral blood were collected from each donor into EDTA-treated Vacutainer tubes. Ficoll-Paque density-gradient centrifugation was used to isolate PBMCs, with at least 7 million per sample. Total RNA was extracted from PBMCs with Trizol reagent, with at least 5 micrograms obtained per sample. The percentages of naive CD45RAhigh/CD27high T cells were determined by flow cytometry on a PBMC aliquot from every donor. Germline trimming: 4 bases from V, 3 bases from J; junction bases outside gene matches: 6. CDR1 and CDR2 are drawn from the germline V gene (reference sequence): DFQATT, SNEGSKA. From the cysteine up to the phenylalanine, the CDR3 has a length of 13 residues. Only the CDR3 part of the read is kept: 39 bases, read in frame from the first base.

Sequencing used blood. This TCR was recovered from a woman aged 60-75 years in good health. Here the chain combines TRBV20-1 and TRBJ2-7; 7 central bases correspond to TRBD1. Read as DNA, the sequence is TGCAGTGCTAATCCGGGACAGAACTACGAGCAGTACTTC. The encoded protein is CSANPGQNYEQYF.